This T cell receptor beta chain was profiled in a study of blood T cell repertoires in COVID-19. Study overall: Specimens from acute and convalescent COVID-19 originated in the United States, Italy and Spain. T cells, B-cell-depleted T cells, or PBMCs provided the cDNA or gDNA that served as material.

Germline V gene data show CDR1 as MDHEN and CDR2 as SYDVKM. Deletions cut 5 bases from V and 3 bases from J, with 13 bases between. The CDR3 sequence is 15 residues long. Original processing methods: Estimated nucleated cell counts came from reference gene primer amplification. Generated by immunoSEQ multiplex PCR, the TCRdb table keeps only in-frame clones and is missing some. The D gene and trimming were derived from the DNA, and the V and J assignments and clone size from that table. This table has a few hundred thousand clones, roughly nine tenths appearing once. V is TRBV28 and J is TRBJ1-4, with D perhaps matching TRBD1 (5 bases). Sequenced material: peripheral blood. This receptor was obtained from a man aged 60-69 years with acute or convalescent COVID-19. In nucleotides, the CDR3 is TGTGCCAGCAGTACCCCGGCCAGGGCTAATGAAAAACTGTTTTTT. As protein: CASSTPARANEKLFF.